Listed below are T cell receptor beta chains from one sample, sequenced in a study of CD8+ T cells in alopecia areata. The table came from immunoSEQ multiplex PCR; TCRdb's copy has only in-frame clones and leaves some out. The sample consists of roughly 210,000 clones, approximately 47% of them appearing once. The specimen was CD4+ T cells sorted from blood, collected at approximately week 39, from a patient treated with tofacitinib. The receptors come from a human donor with alopecia areata. The CDR3 runs from the conserved cysteine through the conserved F or W. D genes are given only for firm matches. Size is stated for part of the rows, as once, few or many counts, or as a class when the clone is expanded.

CDR3aa	CDR3nt	v_gene	d_gene	j_gene	abundance
CASSHHVGGTLAKNIQYF	TGTGCCAGCAGCCATCACGTCGGGGGGACACTAGCCAAAAACATTCAGTACTTC	TRBV11-2	NA	TRBJ2-4	NA
CSVAGDGADTQYF	TGCAGCGTTGCTGGGGACGGGGCAGATACGCAGTATTTT	TRBV29-1	NA	TRBJ2-3	few
CASSRTQGRTETQYF	TGTGCCAGCTCACGCACACAGGGGAGGACGGAGACCCAGTACTTC	TRBV18	NA	TRBJ2-5	NA
CSVSLIGGVFGYTF	TGCAGCGTTTCGTTGATTGGGGGAGTTTTTGGCTACACCTTC	TRBV29-1	NA	TRBJ1-2	NA
CASSHRGGKNIQYF	TGTGCCAGCAGCCATCGGGGAGGTAAAAACATTCAGTACTTC	TRBV4-2	NA	TRBJ2-4	NA
CSVVGGKGTGELFF	TGCAGCGTCGTCGGGGGGAAAGGCACCGGGGAGCTGTTTTTT	TRBV29-1	TRBD2	TRBJ2-2	NA
CSVSADTQYF	TGCAGCGTTTCGGCAGATACGCAGTATTTT	TRBV29-1	NA	TRBJ2-3	NA
CASTSGRAVLTDTQYF	TGTGCCAGCACTAGCGGGAGGGCCGTGTTGACAGATACGCAGTATTTT	TRBV2	TRBD2	TRBJ2-3	NA
CASSSVSRGTNEKLFF	TGCGCCAGCAGCTCGGTATCACGGGGAACTAATGAAAAACTGTTTTTT	TRBV5-1	NA	TRBJ1-4	NA
CAPIGGANYGYTF	TGTGCCCCCATCGGGGGTGCTAACTATGGCTACACCTTC	TRBV5-6	NA	TRBJ1-2	NA
CASSEGPGDTQYF	TGTGCCAGCAGTGAGGGTCCAGGAGATACGCAGTATTTT	TRBV2	NA	TRBJ2-3	few
CASSLGPFLDDEQFF	TGTGCCAGCAGCTTAGGGCCGTTCCTTGACGATGAGCAGTTCTTC	TRBV7-8	NA	TRBJ2-1	NA
CARGGAGANVLTF	TGTGCCAGGGGAGGGGCTGGGGCCAACGTCCTGACTTTC	TRBV21-1	NA	TRBJ2-6	NA
CSAMGHLSYEQYF	TGCAGCGCTATGGGACACCTCTCCTACGAGCAGTACTTC	TRBV29-1	NA	TRBJ2-7	NA
CASSSKGLAGGLGEQYF	TGCGCCAGCAGCTCGAAGGGACTAGCGGGAGGGCTGGGCGAGCAGTACTTC	TRBV5-1	TRBD2	TRBJ2-7	NA
CASSPPGQAPETQYF	TGTGCCAGCTCACCACCGGGACAGGCGCCGGAGACCCAGTACTTC	TRBV18	TRBD1	TRBJ2-5	NA
CATSLAGGYEQYF	TGTGCCACCAGTCTAGCGGGAGGCTACGAGCAGTACTTC	TRBV15	TRBD2	TRBJ2-7	NA
CSVDSSYNEQFF	TGCAGCGTTGATTCTAGCTACAATGAGCAGTTCTTC	TRBV29-1	NA	TRBJ2-1	NA
CASSRPGENYGYTF	TGTGCCAGCAGCCGACCTGGGGAAAACTATGGCTACACCTTC	TRBV6-5	NA	TRBJ1-2	few
CASSFGERQPQHF	TGTGCCAGCAGCTTTGGGGAGCGTCAGCCCCAGCATTTT	TRBV7-9	NA	TRBJ1-5	NA
CAWTPDRGSYGYTF	TGTGCCTGGACCCCGGACAGGGGGTCGTATGGCTACACCTTC	TRBV30	TRBD1	TRBJ1-2	NA
CASSQDAGAQFF	TGTGCCAGCAGCCAAGATGCGGGTGCTCAGTTCTTC	TRBV4-2	NA	TRBJ2-1	NA
CASSPGSGRATDTQYF	TGTGCCAGCAGCCCCGGAAGCGGGAGGGCCACAGATACGCAGTATTTT	TRBV5-6	TRBD2	TRBJ2-3	NA
CASSLVGTGGIDEQYF	TGCGCCAGCAGCTTGGTGGGAACAGGGGGCATCGACGAGCAGTACTTC	TRBV5-1	TRBD1	TRBJ2-7	NA
CASSVVGAGTGELFF	TGTGCCAGCAGCGTAGTTGGGGCAGGGACCGGGGAGCTGTTTTTT	TRBV9	NA	TRBJ2-2	NA
CASRRSPSGSWETQYF	TGTGCCAGCAGACGCTCACCTAGCGGGAGCTGGGAGACCCAGTACTTC	TRBV27	TRBD2	TRBJ2-5	once
CATSSSGRDTQYF	TGTGCCACCAGCTCCTCTGGCCGGGATACGCAGTATTTT	TRBV15	NA	TRBJ2-3	few
CASSRRGAQQPQHF	TGTGCCAGCAGTCGACGTGGGGCTCAGCAGCCCCAGCATTTT	TRBV25-1	NA	TRBJ1-5	NA
CASSDPAGAEAFF	TGTGCCAGCAGTGATCCGGCAGGGGCTGAAGCTTTCTTT	TRBV25-1	NA	TRBJ1-1	few
CASHRPTGTGTGELFF	TGTGCCAGCCACCGACCGACAGGGACGGGTACCGGGGAGCTGTTTTTT	TRBV6-6	TRBD1	TRBJ2-2	NA
CSVAGTARLSSTEAFF	TGCAGCGTAGCGGGGACAGCCCGATTATCATCCACTGAAGCTTTCTTT	TRBV29-1	TRBD1	TRBJ1-1	few
CASSTGYNIQYF	TGTGCCAGCAGTACAGGGTACAACATTCAGTACTTC	TRBV6-1	NA	TRBJ2-4	NA
CASSYSSPTDSYEQYF	TGTGCCAGCAGTTACTCGTCTCCGACAGACTCATACGAGCAGTACTTC	TRBV6-5	NA	TRBJ2-7	NA
CASSQDGGSSGANVLTF	TGTGCCAGCAGCCAAGATGGGGGGAGCTCTGGGGCCAACGTCCTGACTTTC	TRBV4-2	NA	TRBJ2-6	NA
CASSLGQGFYEQYF	TGTGCCAGCAGCTTAGGCCAGGGCTTCTACGAGCAGTACTTC	TRBV7-2	NA	TRBJ2-7	NA
CASSYKGGLVSGYTF	TGTGCCAGCAGCTACAAAGGGGGGCTCGTGTCTGGCTACACCTTC	TRBV11-2	NA	TRBJ1-2	NA
CSVGTFMNTEAFF	TGCAGCGTTGGCACTTTTATGAACACTGAAGCTTTCTTT	TRBV29-1	NA	TRBJ1-1	few
CASRPRNNQPQHF	TGTGCCAGCAGACCTCGGAACAATCAGCCCCAGCATTTT	TRBV2	NA	TRBJ1-5	NA
CASSATALKEQYF	TGTGCCAGCAGTGCCACAGCCCTCAAGGAGCAGTACTTC	TRBV28	NA	TRBJ2-7	once
CASSLDARLGSYNEQFF	TGTGCCAGCAGCTTAGATGCTAGACTCGGATCCTACAATGAGCAGTTCTTC	TRBV7-8	NA	TRBJ2-1	few
CATSRDLYPSGSVTDTQYF	TGTGCCACCAGCAGAGACCTCTATCCCAGCGGGAGTGTCACAGATACGCAGTATTTT	TRBV15	TRBD2	TRBJ2-3	NA
CASSPHGRKTSGSFQFF	TGTGCCAGCAGTCCACACGGACGGAAGACTAGCGGGAGCTTTCAGTTCTTC	TRBV28	TRBD2	TRBJ2-1	NA
CASSPGRDTTRRF	TGTGCCAGCTCGCCTGGCCGGGACACCACGCGACGCTTT	TRBV6-6	NA	TRBJ1-5	NA
CASSRDRVGTKNIQYF	TGTGCCAGCAGCCGCGACAGGGTGGGGACCAAAAACATTCAGTACTTC	TRBV25-1	TRBD1	TRBJ2-4	NA
CSGSGRLADTQYF	TGCAGCGGTAGCGGGAGGCTAGCAGATACGCAGTATTTT	TRBV29-1	TRBD2	TRBJ2-3	few
CSVESASSSGANVLTF	TGCAGCGTTGAGTCCGCCTCCTCCTCTGGGGCCAACGTCCTGACTTTC	TRBV29-1	NA	TRBJ2-6	once